The 12 T cell receptor beta chains given below trace back to one sample, sequenced in a study of T cell repertoires in cytomegalovirus infection. TCRdb recomputed calls from the reads with MiXCR, one row per CDR3 protein. The sample lists 450,000 to 600,000 distinct CDR3 sequences; approximately 40% were seen once. These receptors are not linked to any known antigen. The material was cultured PBMCs, obtained from culture after CMV antigen stimulation. The receptors derive from a human donor in good health (CMV status not recorded). Some clones in this sample may be carry-over from other donors' samples.

This chain joins TRBV7-2 and TRBJ2-2; 12 bases agree with TRBD2. CDR1 SGHTA and CDR2 FQGNSA come from the germline V gene. With V trimmed by 0 bases and J by 4 bases, 6 bases remained unmatched. The CDR3 spans 18 residues. The CDR3 nucleotides are TGTGCCAGCAGCTTAGCTCTTCTAGCGGGAGGGACCACCGGGGAGCTGTTTTTT. Amino acid sequence: CASSLALLAGGTTGELFF.

This clonotype was seen more than once but under ten times. V usage is TRBV18 and J usage is TRBJ2-3; D perhaps matches TRBD2 (6 bases). Germline CDR1 KGHSH, CDR2 LQKENI. This CDR3 comprises 15 residues. Trimming pared 0 bases from V and 1 base from J, leaving 8 bases between. CDR3 DNA: TGTGCCAGCTCACCACCGTCGGGGGGCACAGATACGCAGTATTTT. Translated, it gives CASSPPSGGTDTQYF.

In this sample, this clonotype turned up once. V gene TRBV6-2 or TRBV6-3 combines with J gene TRBJ2-1, with 8 bases fitting TRBD1. The junction had 10 bases not matched to a gene; V was cut back by 8 bases and J by 4 bases. The germline V gene has CDR1 MNHEY and CDR2 SVGEGT. This CDR3 region has 15 residues. The CDR3 sequence: CASRTTGVGYNEQFF. The CDR3 DNA reads TGTGCCAGCCGGACGACAGGGGTTGGTTACAATGAGCAGTTCTTC.

The chain joins TRBV5-1 to TRBJ2-5; D ambiguous. Germline assignment: CDR1 SGHRS and CDR2 YFSETQ. The CDR3 contains 14 residues. V was clipped by 4 bases and J by 2 bases, with 12 bases between them. The CDR3 bases are TGCGCCAGCAGCCTGGCACAAGAACAAGAGACCCAGTACTTC. This gives the protein CASSLAQEQETQYF.

This CDR3 is CASGFGGTGANVLTF. The CDR3 DNA is TGTGCTAGTGGTTTTGGGGGAACCGGGGCCAACGTCCTGACTTTC. The chain combines TRBV12-5 with TRBJ2-6, with D perhaps assigned TRBD1 or TRBD2 (5 bases each). CDR3 size: 15 residues. V was shortened by 3 bases and J by 4 bases, with 10 bases between the two germline ends. From germline, CDR1 is LGHNT and CDR2 FRNRAP.

The rearrangement uses TRBV7-2 and TRBJ2-3, with D possibly called TRBD1 or TRBD2 (5 bases each). The CDR3 is made up of 15 amino acids. CDR1 SGHTA and CDR2 FQGNSA come from the germline V gene. V was pared by 5 bases and J by 10 bases, with 22 bases between. Here the CDR3 reads CASSPQATGYQSQYF. The CDR3 bases are TGTGCCAGCAGCCCACAGGCCACGGGATATCAATCGCAGTATTTT.

V usage is TRBV27 and J usage is TRBJ2-3; D tentatively fits TRBD1 or TRBD2 (6 bases each). The CDR3 runs 17 residues. Per the germline V gene, CDR1 is MNHEY and CDR2 is SMNVEV (reference sequence). V lost 3 bases and J 8 bases, leaving 24 bases between the germline ends. The CDR3 sequence is CASSFPRRGRVRGTQYF. In DNA form, the CDR3 reads TGTGCCAGCAGTTTCCCGCGCCGGGGGCGTGTTCGGGGTACGCAGTATTTT.

The chain uses TRBV6-2 or TRBV6-3 and TRBJ1-1; D might be TRBD1 (5 bases). This CDR3 comprises 15 residues. Germline assignment: CDR1 MNHEY and CDR2 SVGEGT. The V gene lost 4 bases and the J gene lost 5 bases, with 17 bases spanning the gap. The CDR3 bases are TGTGCCAGCAGTTCAGCCGGGACGGATGGGACTGAAGCTTTCTTT. Protein sequence: CASSSAGTDGTEAFF.

This clonotype was counted between two and nine times. V usage is TRBV24-1 and J usage is TRBJ2-5; 9 bases are a match to TRBD1. V gave up 1 base and J gave up 3 bases; unmatched junction bases: 8. The CDR3 is made up of 17 amino acids. The germline V gene encodes CDR1 KGHDR and CDR2 SFDVKD. The CDR3 DNA is TGTGCCACCAGTGATTTTAACTGGGACAGGGAAAAAGAGACCCAGTACTTC. This translates into CATSDFNWDREKETQYF.

The chain recombines TRBV20-1 with TRBJ2-1; TRBD2 might be the D (5 bases). Trimming took off 3 bases at V and 9 bases at J, with 21 bases between the two ends. CDR1 DFQATT and CDR2 SNEGSKA come from the germline V gene (reference sequence). The CDR3 spans 15 residues. CDR3 DNA sequence: TGCAGTGCTAGCAGCGGATATGTTAGCGAGGGTGAGCAGTTCTTC. Its translation: CSASSGYVSEGEQFF.

The V gene is TRBV7-4, the J gene TRBJ2-5; D might be TRBD2 (7 bases). CDR1 is SGHVT, CDR2 SQSDAQ, per germline. V was clipped by 2 bases and J by 7 bases, with 17 bases between them. This CDR3 spans 15 amino acids. The CDR3 DNA reads TGTGCCAGCAGCTTACGTGGGGGGGCTGGTGGGACCCAGTACTTC. The encoded protein is CASSLRGGAGGTQYF.

The chain joins TRBV19 to TRBJ2-1; D unresolved. The V and J ends lost 4 bases and 6 bases respectively, with 10 bases between them. There are 13 residues in the CDR3. Per germline, CDR1 LNHDA and CDR2 SQIVND (reference sequence). CDR3 bases: TGTGCCAGTAGTAGGGCGTCAGCCAATGAGCAGTTCTTC. It specifies CASSRASANEQFF.